The 24 T cell receptor beta chains presented below share a single source sample, sequenced in a study of shared clonotypes between healthy human individuals. The table came from immunoSEQ multiplex PCR; TCRdb's copy has only in-frame clones and leaves some out. The sample carries a few hundred thousand clones, around 97% recorded once. Input material: naive CD4+ T cells sorted from blood. Subset here: CD45RA+ positively selected. The receptors were gathered from a woman in her 30s in good health.

The chain carries TRBV4-1 and TRBJ2-1; 9 bases align to TRBD2. Germline CDR1 and CDR2: MGHRA and YSYEKL. J gave up 4 bases and V 3 bases, and 19 bases lay outside the gene matches. This CDR3 is 20 amino acids long. In DNA, the CDR3 is TGCGCCAGCAGCCAGATCCCCCCTGGACTCGGGAGCGGGGGGTACAATGAGCAGTTCTTC. Translation: CASSQIPPGLGSGGYNEQFF.

CDR3 amino acids: CASSLGDRGPGEQYF. The CDR3 DNA reads TGCGCCAGCAGCTTGGGCGACAGGGGGCCAGGTGAGCAGTACTTC. The genes are TRBV5-1 and TRBJ2-7; TRBD1 agrees at 10 bases. V lost 0 bases, J lost 7 bases, and 7 bases stayed unmatched. This CDR3 has 15 residues. Per the germline V gene, CDR1 is SGHRS and CDR2 is YFSETQ.

The V and J genes are TRBV4-1 and TRBJ2-4; perhaps TRBD1 as D (5 bases). Germline V gene data show CDR1 as MGHRA and CDR2 as YSYEKL. V gave up 0 bases and J gave up 1 base, with 10 bases separating them. This CDR3 region has 16 residues. The CDR3 loop is CASSQEVWGAKNIQYF. In DNA form, the CDR3 reads TGCGCCAGCAGCCAAGAGGTATGGGGCGCCAAAAACATTCAGTACTTC.

J is TRBJ2-5 and V is TRBV4-1; 9 bases align to TRBD1. The assigned J gene may be wrong: the sequence end matches TRBJ2-7 better. The CDR3 consists of 16 residues. Looked up from germline, CDR1 is MGHRA and CDR2 is YSYEKL. CDR3 nucleotides: TGCGCCAGCAGCCAGGGACCGGGACAGGGAGCCTACGAGCAGTACTTC. Protein sequence: CASSQGPGQGAYEQYF.

V is TRBV27 and J is TRBJ1-1; D is unclear. CDR1 MNHEY and CDR2 SMNVEV come from the germline V gene (reference sequence). CDR3 length: 14 residues. V was cut by 6 bases and J by 2 bases, with 13 bases left in between. The CDR3 loop is CASSPLRDNTEAFF. As DNA, the CDR3 is TGTGCCAGCAGCCCCCTCCGTGACAACACTGAAGCTTTCTTT.

This sequence joins TRBV10-3 and TRBJ1-4; 8 bases line up with TRBD1. This CDR3 comprises 16 residues. Germline V lookup: CDR1 ENHRY, CDR2 SYGVKD. V was clipped by 2 bases and J by 8 bases; unmatched bases: 10. The CDR3: CAISEDPKQGGEKLFF. CDR3 DNA sequence: TGTGCCATCAGTGAGGATCCTAAACAGGGGGGCGAAAAACTGTTTTTT.

Here the CDR3 DNA reads TGTGCCAGTAGATCCCGACAGAGTGATGAAGCTTTCTTT. Translation gives CASRSRQSDEAFF. The rearrangement links TRBV6-6 to TRBJ1-1, with a tentative D call TRBD1 (5 bases). Per germline, CDR1 MNHNY and CDR2 SVGAGI (reference sequence). The V gene lost 9 bases and the J gene lost 7 bases, with 18 bases spanning the gap. The CDR3 has 13 residues.

The chain joins TRBV18 to TRBJ2-3, with D unresolved. The CDR3 length is 15 residues. Germline CDR1 is KGHSH and CDR2 is LQKENI. The germline V and J ends were trimmed by 3 bases and 5 bases, with 15 bases remaining between them. The CDR3 here is CASSPNGPSIDTQYF. Here the CDR3 DNA reads TGTGCCAGCTCACCTAACGGACCCTCTATAGATACGCAGTATTTT.

V and J are TRBV6-5 and TRBJ1-5; D ambiguous. CDR3 size: 12 residues. CDR1 and CDR2 from the germline V gene are MNHEY and SVGAGI. V was pared by 6 bases and J by 6 bases, with 9 bases between. The CDR3 spells CASRDPGQPQHF. The CDR3 region has the DNA TGTGCCAGCAGGGACCCTGGTCAGCCCCAGCATTTT.

This clone was recorded only once. The V and J genes are TRBV10-3 and TRBJ1-2; TRBD1 matches 8 bases. Germline lookup yields CDR1 ENHRY and CDR2 SYGVKD. This CDR3 is 13 amino acids long. The J segment lost 7 bases and the V segment lost 5 bases, leaving 6 bases of the junction unmatched. This CDR3 is CAISWGQEAGYTF. Written as DNA, the CDR3 is TGTGCCATCAGTTGGGGACAGGAGGCTGGCTACACCTTC.

This clone was counted only a few times. In DNA form, the CDR3 reads TGCGCCAGCAAGGAGTACACCTTC. Translating it yields CASKEYTF. The chain links TRBV5-1 to TRBJ1-2; D gene unclear. The V end lost 6 bases, the J end lost 11 bases, and 5 bases lay between the germline ends. This CDR3 is built from 8 residues. Germline V gene lookup returns CDR1 SGHRS and CDR2 YFSETQ.

The chain couples TRBV9 to TRBJ1-5; no reliable D call. V dropped 2 bases and J dropped 5 bases, with 11 bases sitting between them. The CDR3 spans 14 residues. Germline CDR1 and CDR2: SGDLS and YYNGEE. The CDR3 here is CASSVSGVDQPQHF. The CDR3 region has the DNA TGTGCCAGCAGCGTTTCCGGGGTCGATCAGCCCCAGCATTTT.

This rearrangement joins TRBV19 to TRBJ2-5; D might be TRBD1 (6 bases). The CDR3 length is 15 residues. Between the trimmed V and J ends, which lost 5 bases and 2 bases, there was a span of 15 bases. Germline V gives CDR1 LNHDA, CDR2 SQIVND (reference sequence). The CDR3 nucleotides read TGTGCCAGTAGTTATGTGGGGACACGACAAGAGACCCAGTACTTC. The encoded protein is CASSYVGTRQETQYF.

The V and J genes are TRBV28 and TRBJ1-5; tentatively, D is TRBD1 (6 bases). The CDR3 has 15 amino acids. CDR1 is MDHEN and CDR2 is SYDVKM in the germline V gene. Between the trimmed V and J ends, which lost 2 bases and 5 bases, there was a span of 13 bases. Here the CDR3 DNA reads TGTGCCAGCAGTTTAAGGGCAGGGGCATATCAGCCCCAGCATTTT. This translates into CASSLRAGAYQPQHF.

This chain uses TRBV27 with TRBJ2-3; 14 positions agree with TRBD2. Looked up from germline, CDR1 is MNHEY and CDR2 is SMNVEV (reference sequence). V was pared by 4 bases and J by 4 bases, with 10 bases of the junction left unmatched. The CDR3 has 18 residues. The CDR3 bases are TGTGCCAGCAGTTCCGACCGACTAGCGGGAGGGTTTGCAGATACGCAGTATTTT. Amino acid sequence: CASSSDRLAGGFADTQYF.

The CDR3 region has the DNA TGCGCCAGCAGTGCCCTACGGGAGGGCCGCGGCTACGAGCAGTACTTC. Protein: CASSALREGRGYEQYF. The rearrangement uses TRBV5-1 and TRBJ2-5, with 8 bases matching TRBD2. Near its end, the DNA agrees better with TRBJ2-7, so the J call may be wrong. Germline V gives CDR1 SGHRS, CDR2 YFSETQ. CDR3 length equals 16 residues.

The chain combines TRBV4-2 with TRBJ2-7, with 10 bases lining up with TRBD2. Germline V gene sequence: CDR1 LGHNA, CDR2 YNFKEQ. Trimming took 0 bases from V and 2 from J; bases not matched to a gene: 7. There are 17 residues in the CDR3. The CDR3 here is CASSQEEILAGAYEQYF. CDR3 DNA: TGTGCCAGCAGCCAAGAGGAGATTCTAGCGGGAGCCTACGAGCAGTACTTC.

Here the CDR3 reads CASSQGVVNTEAFF. In nucleotides, the CDR3 is TGCGCCAGCAGCCAAGGTGTGGTGAACACTGAAGCTTTCTTT. The rearrangement joins TRBV4-1 to TRBJ1-1; D unclear. The CDR3 contains 14 residues. V lost 1 base to trimming and J lost 0 bases, with 6 bases between them. Germline CDR1 reads MGHRA; CDR2 reads YSYEKL.

The V gene is TRBV2, the J gene TRBJ2-1; 8 positions agree with TRBD2. Trimming cost V 5 bases and J 0 bases; bases outside gene matches: 15. Germline CDR1 and CDR2: SNHLY and FYNNEI. The CDR3 runs 19 residues. As DNA, the CDR3 is TGTGCCAGCAGTCTTACGCGGGGGGTTTTAGGTTTCTCCTACAATGAGCAGTTCTTC. Translation gives CASSLTRGVLGFSYNEQFF.

The chain has TRBV19 and TRBJ2-2; D possibly corresponds to TRBD2 (6 bases). The V gene's germline CDR1 is LNHDA and CDR2 SQIVND (reference sequence). V lost 6 bases and J lost 1, with 9 bases in between. The CDR3 has 14 residues. The CDR3: CASRPAGNTGELFF. The DNA for the CDR3 is TGTGCCAGTAGGCCAGCGGGGAACACCGGGGAGCTGTTTTTT.

The V and J genes are TRBV18 and TRBJ2-5; D is perhaps TRBD1 or TRBD2 (5 bases each). V lost 3 bases and J lost 1, with 15 bases in between. Germline CDR1 is KGHSH and CDR2 is LQKENI. The CDR3 totals 16 residues. The CDR3, as DNA: TGTGCCAGCTCACCTATACCAGGGACGACCCAAGAGACCCAGTACTTC. The encoded protein is CASSPIPGTTQETQYF.

This clone was seen once. The chain links TRBV29-1 to TRBJ2-1; D might be TRBD2 (5 bases). The V end lost 4 bases, the J end lost 3 bases, and 10 bases lay between the germline ends. This CDR3 region has 13 residues. Germline CDR1 reads SQVTM; CDR2 reads ANQGSEA. The CDR3 sequence: CSVVLVVYNEQFF. CDR3 nucleotides: TGCAGCGTTGTACTAGTCGTCTACAATGAGCAGTTCTTC.

The genes are TRBV2 and TRBJ2-5, with 7 bases that match TRBD1. Germline values: CDR1 SNHLY, CDR2 FYNNEI. This CDR3 has 15 residues. Trimming removed 8 bases from V and 0 bases from J; junction bases left unmatched: 9. The CDR3 loop is CASGRDRSYQETQYF. CDR3 DNA: TGTGCCAGCGGAAGGGACAGATCGTACCAAGAGACCCAGTACTTC. The entire variable domain, with the rest obtained from reference TRBV2 and TRBJ2-5, is as follows: EPEVTQTPSHQVTQMGQEVILRCVPISNHLYFYWYRQILGQKVEFLVSFYNNEISEKSEIFDDQFSVERPDGSNFTLKIRSTKLEDSAMYFCASGRDRSYQETQYFGPGTRLLVL.

The V call is TRBV7-9, the J call TRBJ2-2; weak D call: TRBD1 (6 bases). The CDR3 contains 14 residues. Per germline, CDR1 SEHNR and CDR2 FQNEAQ (reference sequence). The ends were cut back, 0 bases at V and 4 bases at J, with 6 bases in the middle. This CDR3 reads CASSLAGATGELFF. DNA of the CDR3: TGTGCCAGCAGCTTAGCGGGGGCCACCGGGGAGCTGTTTTTT.